These T cell receptor beta chains were read from a single sample in a study of OX40 agonist ivuxolimab in advanced cancers. Method: immunoSEQ multiplex PCR; TCRdb's copy keeps in-frame clones and lacks some. The table records around 94,000 clones, about 90% of them present only once. The sample in question was CD4+ or CD8+ T cells sorted from blood, obtained in a trial of the OX40 agonist ivuxolimab. The receptors originated from an adult with an advanced solid tumor such as melanoma, head and neck, liver or kidney cancer. Both conserved end residues are part of each CDR3. Each record gives: clone size, J gene, V gene, CDR3 length, CDR3 protein. Only part of the rows carry a size: once, few, many, or a class if the clone is expanded.

>once|TRBJ2-5|TRBV9|18
CASSTGLAGGPYQETQYF
>once|TRBJ2-7|TRBV7-8|14
CASSPSRTRPEQYF
>NA|TRBJ1-2|TRBV7-2|17
CASSLDTTATSRYGYTF
>NA|TRBJ2-1|TRBV21-1|16
CASSSHLDREYNEQFF
>NA|TRBJ2-7|TRBV4-1|17
CASSWDGGRAPAREQYF
>NA|TRBJ2-1|TRBV7-2|17
CASSTPTGLAGGGEQFF
>NA|TRBJ1-2|TRBV28|13
CASRPDSNYGYTF
>NA|TRBJ2-3|TRBV5-1|14
CASSTRGGTDTQYF
>NA|TRBJ1-1|TRBV9|14
CASSVAGAGTEAFF
>NA|TRBJ2-7|TRBV9|17
CASSPDPSSGRAYEQYF
>NA|TRBJ2-7|TRBV7-8|16
CASSPRPGAGAYEQYF
>NA|TRBJ2-7|TRBV6-5|16
CASSYSRLAGFYEQYF
>NA|TRBJ2-3|TRBV11-3|15
CASSHGGDYTDTQYF
>once|TRBJ2-7|TRBV19|14
CASSIARDSYEQYF
>NA|TRBJ1-1|TRBV19|13
CASGYRANTEAFF